This passage covers 25 T cell receptor beta chains from one sample sequenced in a study of T cells in Graves' hyperthyroidism and ophthalmopathy. RNA transcripts were the template for amplifying TCR beta CDR3 regions. First-round RT-PCR with HTBI primers amplified the TCR CDR3 region. In TCRdb, the multiplex PCR reads were re-called with MiXCR into one record per CDR3 protein. The profile covers about 280,000 distinct CDR3 sequences, with 25% to 30% appearing a single time and around 28% taken by the ten largest. Sequenced material: blood. The source is a man in his forties with Graves' hyperthyroidism that later progressed to Graves' ophthalmopathy.

The sample holds one count of this clonotype. This chain uses TRBV7-3 with TRBJ1-1, with D possibly matching TRBD1 (6 bases). There are 13 residues in the CDR3. V dropped 5 bases and J dropped 7 bases, with 14 bases sitting between them. Germline V gives CDR1 SGHTA, CDR2 FQGTGA. CDR3 bases: TGTGCCAGCAGCGAAGGGACACTTAGTGAAGCTTTCTTT. Residues: CASSEGTLSEAFF. Full variable domain (outside the CDR3, taken from reference TRBV7-3 and TRBJ1-1): GAGVSQTPSNKVTEKGKYVELRCDPISGHTALYWYRQSLGQGPEFLIYFQGTGAADDSGLPNDRFFAVRPEGSVSTLKIQRTERGDSAVYLCASSEGTLSEAFFGQGTRLTVV.

This clonotype was recorded many times. This chain uses TRBV12-3 or TRBV12-4 with TRBJ1-5; D gene ambiguous. This CDR3 comprises 13 residues. V shed 5 bases and J shed 5 bases, with 10 bases lying between them. The CDR3 here is CASSPTVDQPQHF. The CDR3, as DNA: TGTGCCAGCAGTCCGACGGTGGATCAGCCCCAGCATTTT.

This clonotype was counted ten times or more. This chain joins TRBV9 and TRBJ1-2; tentatively, D is TRBD1 (6 bases). The V gene's germline CDR1 is SGDLS and CDR2 YYNGEE. V lost 4 bases to trimming and J lost 8 bases, with 12 bases between them. The CDR3 covers 12 residues. CDR3 amino acids: CASSLGGHGYTF. The DNA for the CDR3 is TGTGCCAGCAGCCTCGGGGGGCACGGCTACACCTTC. The full variable domain, in which reference TRBV9 and TRBJ1-2 provide the parts outside the CDR3, is DSGVTQTPKHLITATGQRVTLRCSPRSGDLSVYWYQQSLDQGLQFLIQYYNGEERAKGNILERFSAQQFPDLHSELNLSSLELGDSALYFCASSLGGHGYTFGSGTRLTVV.

The chain is built from TRBV6-2 or TRBV6-3 and TRBJ1-5; D ambiguous. The CDR3 is 15 residues long. Germline V lookup: CDR1 MNHEY, CDR2 SVGEGT. Trimming took off 6 bases at V and 4 bases at J, with 16 bases between the two ends. The CDR3 DNA reads TGTGCCAGCAGCCAACCTGGACCGACTAATCAGCCCCAGCATTTT. Protein product: CASSQPGPTNQPQHF.

This rearrangement joins TRBV20-1 to TRBJ2-2, with 9 nucleotides matching TRBD2. Germline trimming cut 3 bases from V and 4 bases from J; bases unmatched to any gene: 6. CDR1 and CDR2 from the germline V gene are DFQATT and SNEGSKA (reference sequence). The CDR3 is made up of 15 amino acids. The CDR3 region is CSASYAGGGTGELFF. The CDR3, as DNA: TGCAGTGCTAGTTACGCGGGAGGGGGCACCGGGGAGCTGTTTTTT.

The rearrangement uses TRBV20-1 and TRBJ2-7, with a possible D match to TRBD2 (6 bases). The germline V gene encodes CDR1 DFQATT and CDR2 SNEGSKA (reference sequence). The V and J ends lost 0 bases and 2 bases respectively, with 14 bases between them. This CDR3 comprises 15 residues. CDR3 sequence: CSARDSGRRTYEQYF. The CDR3 nucleotides are TGCAGTGCTAGAGATAGCGGACGGAGAACCTACGAGCAGTACTTC.

This clonotype occurred many times. The V and J genes are TRBV24-1 and TRBJ2-7; perhaps TRBD1 as D (6 bases). The CDR3 spans 12 residues. Trimming pared 4 bases from V and 6 bases from J, leaving 9 bases between. The germline CDR1 and CDR2 sequences are KGHDR and SFDVKD. The CDR3 DNA reads as TGTGCCACCAGTGAAACAGGGTTCGAGCAGTACTTC. Encoded protein: CATSETGFEQYF.

The V gene is TRBV20-1, the J gene TRBJ2-5; D gene ambiguous. CDR1 is DFQATT and CDR2 is SNEGSKA in the germline V gene (reference sequence). This CDR3 has 12 residues. V was trimmed by 3 bases and J by 3 bases, leaving 8 bases between them. In DNA form, the CDR3 reads TGCAGTGCTAGTACACCCGAAGAGACCCAGTACTTC. Translating it yields CSASTPEETQYF.

This clonotype has a handful of counts. The chain uses TRBV6-2 or TRBV6-3 and TRBJ1-2, with D perhaps TRBD1 (5 bases). Germline V gene data show CDR1 as MNHEY and CDR2 as SVGEGT. V was cut by 9 bases and J by 4 bases, with 12 bases left in between. This CDR3 has 12 residues. CDR3 bases: TGTGCCAGTCGGGACGGCTTCTATGGCTACACCTTC. Amino acid sequence: CASRDGFYGYTF.

The V gene is TRBV27, the J gene TRBJ2-5; D possibly uses TRBD1 or TRBD2 (5 bases each). V lost 6 bases, J lost 5 bases, and 19 bases lay in between. The CDR3 consists of 15 residues. The germline gives CDR1 MNHEY, CDR2 SMNVEV (reference sequence). The CDR3 loop is CASSPFEGRSETQYF. CDR3 DNA sequence: TGTGCCAGCAGCCCTTTTGAGGGACGAAGCGAGACCCAGTACTTC.

In its sample, this clonotype was seen many times. The chain links TRBV28 to TRBJ1-1; no clear D gene. The germline V gene has CDR1 MDHEN and CDR2 SYDVKM. Trimming left V 5 bases short and J 0 bases short, with 13 bases between. The CDR3 covers 15 residues. The CDR3 coding sequence is TGTGCCAGCAGTCCCGAATTTCACCTGAACACTGAAGCTTTCTTT. It specifies CASSPEFHLNTEAFF.

This clonotype was detected many times. The chain joins TRBV2 to TRBJ2-7, with a weak D call TRBD2 (5 bases). The length of the CDR3 is 13 residues. V dropped 7 bases and J dropped 4 bases, with 14 bases sitting between them. Germline-derived CDR1 and CDR2 are SNHLY and FYNNEI. This CDR3 is CASTIAGVYEQYF. The CDR3 DNA follows: TGTGCCAGCACCATCGCCGGGGTTTACGAGCAGTACTTC.

This clonotype was found many times. The rearrangement uses TRBV11-2 and TRBJ2-7; 7 nucleotides line up with TRBD1. Trimming cost V 5 bases and J 4 bases; bases outside gene matches: 11. The CDR3 contains 15 residues. Germline CDR1 reads SGHAT; CDR2 reads FQNNGV. CDR3 sequence (DNA): TGTGCCAGCAGCCCATCAGGACAGGTGGGATACGAGCAGTACTTC. Protein sequence: CASSPSGQVGYEQYF.

This clonotype was seen ten or more times. CDR3 region: CSAGLGGAYEQYF. In DNA, the CDR3 is TGCAGTGCTGGTTTAGGCGGAGCCTACGAGCAGTACTTC. The genes are TRBV20-1 and TRBJ2-7; no clear D gene. The V gene's germline CDR1 is DFQATT and CDR2 SNEGSKA (reference sequence). The CDR3 totals 13 residues. V gave up 5 bases and J gave up 2 bases, with 13 bases separating them.

The gene calls are TRBV6-2 or TRBV6-3 and TRBJ1-1; 11 bases match TRBD1. Germline V CDR1 and CDR2: MNHEY, SVGEGT. The CDR3 is 12 amino acids. V was pared by 5 bases and J by 10 bases, with 3 bases of the junction left unmatched. CDR3 sequence (DNA): TGTGCCAGCAGTCCCGGGACAGGGGGAGCTTTCTTT. Amino acids: CASSPGTGGAFF.

Only a few counts were recorded for this clonotype. The chain uses TRBV20-1 and TRBJ2-6; 11 bases fit TRBD2. Germline V CDR1 and CDR2: DFQATT, SNEGSKA (reference sequence). With 6 bases clipped from V and 0 bases from J, the junction kept 13 bases outside the gene matches. This CDR3 has 19 amino acids. The CDR3, as DNA: TGCAGTGCCCCACGCCCGACTAGCGGGACCGCCTCTGGGGCCAACGTCCTGACTTTC. This translates into CSAPRPTSGTASGANVLTF.

This clonotype came up a few times. The gene calls are TRBV12-3 or TRBV12-4 and TRBJ2-2; D might be TRBD2 (5 bases). The CDR3 is made up of 15 amino acids. Trimming left V 5 bases short and J 6 bases short, with 16 bases between. CDR3 nucleotides: TGTGCCAGCAGTCCTCTAGCTTTCGGCTCCGGGGAGCTGTTTTTT. Residues: CASSPLAFGSGELFF.

This clonotype was seen many times. This chain connects TRBV6-5 to TRBJ1-1; D call uncertain. The germline V gene has CDR1 MNHEY and CDR2 SVGAGI. The CDR3 totals 13 residues. Trimming stripped 2 bases from V and 4 bases from J, with 8 bases between. The CDR3 loop is CASSYISRTEAFF. CDR3 DNA: TGTGCCAGCAGTTACATTAGTCGCACTGAAGCTTTCTTT.

At least ten counts were recorded for this clonotype. V and J are TRBV18 and TRBJ1-1, with D tentatively TRBD1 (5 bases). Germline V gene data show CDR1 as KGHSH and CDR2 as LQKENI. Trimming took 2 bases from V and 1 from J, leaving 14 bases between them. The CDR3 has 16 amino acids. CDR3 coding DNA: TGTGCCAGCTCACCAGATCTTCGGGGGAGGAACACTGAAGCTTTCTTT. Translated, it gives CASSPDLRGRNTEAFF.

This clonotype was observed at least ten times. This clone may be a read error of a much larger clone one base away. This chain links TRBV6-1 with TRBJ2-7; unclear D gene. V lost 6 bases, J lost 2 bases, and 5 bases lay in between. Germline V gives CDR1 MNHNS, CDR2 SASEGT. The CDR3 loop spans 11 amino acids. CDR3 region: CASRSTYEQYF. Here the CDR3 DNA reads TGTGCCAGCAGAAGCACCTACGAGCAGTACTTC.

This clonotype showed up just a few times. V and J are TRBV6-2 or TRBV6-3 and TRBJ2-7, with a tentative D call TRBD2 (5 bases). Germline V gene data show CDR1 as MNHEY and CDR2 as SVGEGT. V was clipped by 10 bases and J by 7 bases, with 14 bases between them. The CDR3 consists of 11 residues. The CDR3 is CAIGGTWEQYF. For the CDR3, the DNA is TGTGCCATCGGAGGCACCTGGGAGCAGTACTTC.

This clonotype was counted ten times or more. This sequence joins TRBV6-5 and TRBJ1-6, with D perhaps matching TRBD1 (6 bases). The CDR3 has 14 amino acids. The germline gives CDR1 MNHEY, CDR2 SVGAGI. Trimming shortened V by 6 bases and J by 8 bases, and 14 bases separated the two germline ends. Here the CDR3 reads CASSSDRIDSPLHF. The CDR3 DNA is TGTGCCAGCAGCTCCGACAGGATCGATTCACCCCTCCACTTT.

This clonotype was observed many times. The genes are TRBV19 and TRBJ1-5; 8 bases match TRBD1. This CDR3 has 15 residues. Germline CDR1 LNHDA, CDR2 SQIVND (reference sequence). V lost 7 bases to trimming and J lost 4 bases; unmatched junction nucleotides: 9. The CDR3 sequence: CASKASGQGNQPQHF. The CDR3 DNA sequence: TGTGCCAGTAAGGCTTCTGGACAGGGAAATCAGCCCCAGCATTTT.

V and J are TRBV12-3 or TRBV12-4 and TRBJ2-7; a possible D gene is TRBD2 (7 bases). Trimming shortened V by 2 bases and J by 2 bases, and 22 bases separated the two germline ends. The CDR3 consists of 18 residues. CDR3 loop: CASSLNLRGGEFTYEQYF. In DNA form, the CDR3 reads TGTGCCAGCAGTTTAAACCTGAGGGGGGGGGAGTTCACCTACGAGCAGTACTTC.

This clonotype was seen at least ten times. The junction and the germline gene differ at one end; a read error may be behind it. V gene TRBV27 combines with J gene TRBJ1-5, with TRBD1 matching over 8 bases. Germline V lookup: CDR1 MNHEY, CDR2 SMNVEV (reference sequence). The CDR3 contains 14 residues. The CDR3 is CASSTTGTGQPQRF. The CDR3 DNA reads TGTGCCAGCAGTACTACCGGGACAGGCCAGCCCCAGCGTTTT.